One and the same sample provided the 23 T cell receptor beta chains below, sequenced in a study of T cell responses to AZD1222 COVID-19 vaccine. Sequencing used immunoSEQ multiplex PCR; TCRdb keeps in-frame clones, though not all of them. This sample has around 150,000 clones; almost 90% occur once, and the top ten carry roughly 5.5%. The sample was peripheral blood, taken on day 0 of AZD1222 vaccination. These receptors all stem from an adult in good health.

The chain couples TRBV10-3 to TRBJ2-3; D might be TRBD1 (6 bases). This CDR3 contains 14 residues. CDR1 is ENHRY, CDR2 SYGVKD, per germline. Trimming shortened V by 2 bases and J by 1 base, and 7 bases separated the two germline ends. The CDR3 DNA reads TGTGCCATCAGTGAGAACAGGGGCACAGATACGCAGTATTTT. Its translation: CAISENRGTDTQYF.

This chain links TRBV7-8 with TRBJ1-1; D is perhaps TRBD1 (5 bases). CDR3 length equals 14 residues. The germline V and J ends were trimmed by 5 bases and 8 bases, with 18 bases remaining between them. Germline values: CDR1 SGHVS, CDR2 FQNEAQ. The CDR3 loop reads CASSLELGRPEAFF. The DNA for the CDR3 is TGTGCCAGCAGCCTTGAACTGGGACGGCCAGAAGCTTTCTTT. Supplemented by reference TRBV7-8 and TRBJ1-1, the full variable domain reads GAGVSQSPRYKVAKRGQDVALRCDPISGHVSLFWYQQALGQGPEFLTYFQNEAQLDKSGLPSDRFFAERPEGSVSTLKIQRTQQEDSAVYLCASSLELGRPEAFFGQGTRLTVV.

The rearrangement uses TRBV27 and TRBJ1-6; D is undetermined. CDR1 is MNHEY and CDR2 is SMNVEV in the germline V gene (reference sequence). The CDR3 runs 14 residues. Trimming shortened V by 6 bases and J by 16 bases, and 22 bases separated the two germline ends. In nucleotides, the CDR3 is TGTGCCAGCAGAACTACCGACGGTGGTATAGGTCTCCACTTT. This sequence encodes CASRTTDGGIGLHF.

The chain combines TRBV27 with TRBJ2-7; 11 nucleotides match TRBD2. V was pared by 5 bases and J by 0 bases, with 6 bases of the junction left unmatched. Looked up from germline, CDR1 is MNHEY and CDR2 is SMNVEV (reference sequence). The CDR3 consists of 16 residues. In nucleotides, the CDR3 is TGTGCCAGCAGTCCGAAGGGACTAGCGGTCTCCTACGAGCAGTACTTC. This encodes CASSPKGLAVSYEQYF.

Turning to this clone: Other DNA sequences in the same sample also yield this CDR3. The chain carries TRBV11-3 and TRBJ2-1, with TRBD2 matching 10 bases. The CDR3 loop spans 16 amino acids. The germline V gene encodes CDR1 SGHNT and CDR2 YENEEA. With 1 base clipped from V and 4 bases from J, the junction kept 4 bases outside the gene matches. CDR3 coding DNA: TGTGCCAGCAGCTTAGGGGCTAGCGGGAGTTACAATGAGCAGTTCTTC. Translation: CASSLGASGSYNEQFF.

This clone was detected a few times. The chain combines TRBV6-5 with TRBJ2-2; maybe TRBD1 (6 bases). Germline V gene lookup returns CDR1 MNHEY and CDR2 SVGAGI. The CDR3 loop spans 16 amino acids. Trimming pared 2 bases from V and 2 bases from J, leaving 12 bases between. CDR3 DNA: TGTGCCAGCAGTTACGGCAGGGGTCCTAACACCGGGGAGCTGTTTTTT. Translated, it gives CASSYGRGPNTGELFF.

The chain joins TRBV6-2 or TRBV6-3 to TRBJ2-3; D may be TRBD1 or TRBD2 (5 bases each). The V end was cut by 3 bases, the J end by 2 bases, with 9 bases between. CDR1 is MNHEY, CDR2 SVGEGT, per germline. The length of the CDR3 is 14 residues. CDR3 bases: TGTGCCAGCAGTTATAGAGGGGACACAGATACGCAGTATTTT. Its translation: CASSYRGDTDTQYF.

The genes are TRBV9 and TRBJ2-3; D unresolved. Deletions cut 3 bases from V and 5 bases from J, with 10 bases between. The CDR3 runs 13 residues. CDR1 is SGDLS and CDR2 is YYNGEE in the germline V gene. The CDR3 loop is CASSGGPEDTQYF. Written as DNA, the CDR3 is TGTGCCAGCAGCGGAGGTCCGGAAGATACGCAGTATTTT. The complete variable domain, with remaining parts taken from reference TRBV9 and TRBJ2-3, reads DSGVTQTPKHLITATGQRVTLRCSPRSGDLSVYWYQQSLDQGLQFLIQYYNGEERAKGNILERFSAQQFPDLHSELNLSSLELGDSALYFCASSGGPEDTQYFGPGTRLTVL.

The V gene is TRBV28, the J gene TRBJ1-6; no clear D gene. The germline V gene has CDR1 MDHEN and CDR2 SYDVKM. The V and J ends lost 6 bases and 9 bases respectively, with 18 bases between them. This CDR3 contains 15 residues. In DNA form, the CDR3 reads TGTGCCAGCAGCACACCGGGCCCTCTGATTTCACCCCTCCACTTT. The encoded protein is CASSTPGPLISPLHF.

This rearrangement joins TRBV7-8 to TRBJ1-3, with D possibly matching TRBD1 (5 bases). The germline V and J ends were trimmed by 4 bases and 0 bases, with 19 bases remaining between them. Germline values: CDR1 SGHVS, CDR2 FQNEAQ. The CDR3 consists of 18 residues. CDR3 sequence reads: CASSSELGLLDSGNTIYF. In nucleotides, the CDR3 is TGTGCCAGCAGCTCAGAACTGGGACTTCTCGACTCTGGAAACACCATATATTTT.

V is TRBV2 and J is TRBJ1-1; D remains ambiguous. Trimming shortened V by 4 bases and J by 2 bases, and 11 bases separated the two germline ends. Per germline, CDR1 SNHLY and CDR2 FYNNEI. The CDR3 is 14 residues long. DNA for the CDR3: TGTGCCAGCAGTGCCCCGGGCAGCAACACTGAAGCTTTCTTT. This encodes CASSAPGSNTEAFF.

This chain uses TRBV7-9 with TRBJ2-1; 14 bases agree with TRBD2. The CDR3 covers 16 residues. Unmatched junction bases numbered 4, after V lost 2 bases and J lost 7 bases. Germline-derived CDR1 and CDR2 are SEHNR and FQNEAQ (reference sequence). The CDR3 DNA is TGTGCCAGCAGCTTACTGACTAGCGGGGGGGCTAATGAGCAGTTCTTC. Translation: CASSLLTSGGANEQFF.

The rearrangement joins TRBV19 to TRBJ1-5; D call uncertain. V shed 3 bases and J shed 1 base, with 13 bases lying between them. The CDR3 runs to 16 residues. In germline, CDR1 is LNHDA, CDR2 SQIVND (reference sequence). The CDR3 DNA sequence: TGTGCCAGTAGTATTTTAAGCCAGATAAGCAATCAGCCCCAGCATTTT. Translated, it gives CASSILSQISNQPQHF.

The chain links TRBV28 to TRBJ1-2; 7 nucleotides line up with TRBD1. Germline V gene data show CDR1 as MDHEN and CDR2 as SYDVKM. This CDR3 region has 12 residues. V was pared by 4 bases and J by 6 bases, with 2 bases of the junction left unmatched. CDR3 DNA sequence: TGTGCCAGCAGTTGGGACAGTGATGGCTACACCTTC. Protein sequence: CASSWDSDGYTF.

This chain joins TRBV30 and TRBJ1-4, with a possible D match to TRBD1 (6 bases). Trimming removed 5 bases at V and 5 bases at J, with 18 bases between. The germline CDR1 and CDR2 sequences are GTSNPN and SVGIG (reference sequence). The CDR3 extends over 15 amino acids. The CDR3 DNA is TGTGCCTGGCACCCTAAAGGACAGTCCAATGAAAAACTGTTTTTT. As protein: CAWHPKGQSNEKLFF.

The chain links TRBV28 to TRBJ1-1, with 7 bases identical to TRBD1. The CDR3 covers 15 residues. Germline V gives CDR1 MDHEN, CDR2 SYDVKM. V lost 5 bases and J lost 0; bases outside the gene matches: 6. CDR3 nucleotides: TGTGCCAGCAGTCCCGGGGACAGTCTGAACACTGAAGCTTTCTTT. Protein sequence: CASSPGDSLNTEAFF.

The rearrangement links TRBV7-8 to TRBJ2-7, with 9 nucleotides matching TRBD2. The CDR3 has 13 residues. Unmatched junction bases numbered 6, after V lost 6 bases and J lost 6 bases. CDR1 is SGHVS and CDR2 is FQNEAQ in the germline V gene. The CDR3 nucleotides are TGTGCCAGCAGTTATAGCGGGAGTTCCGAGCAGTACTTC. This translates into CASSYSGSSEQYF.

The chain joins TRBV6-2 or TRBV6-3 to TRBJ2-5, with TRBD2 identical over 9 bases. Germline CDR1 MNHEY, CDR2 SVGEGT. Losses at the gene ends were 2 bases for V and 5 bases for J; bases not matched to a gene: 9. CDR3 length: 16 residues. CDR3: CASSYPRGGAGETQYF. CDR3 bases: TGTGCCAGCAGTTACCCCCGCGGGGGGGCTGGGGAGACCCAGTACTTC.

This chain connects TRBV13 to TRBJ2-7, with D possibly being TRBD1 (6 bases). In germline, CDR1 is PRHDT, CDR2 FYEKMQ (reference sequence). The CDR3 consists of 14 residues. V was pared by 1 base and J by 4 bases, with 11 bases between. The CDR3 spells CASSLDREGYEQYF. The DNA for the CDR3 is TGTGCCAGCAGCTTAGACAGGGAAGGGTACGAGCAGTACTTC.

The chain uses TRBV20-1 and TRBJ2-3; D is possibly TRBD2 (5 bases). The CDR3 totals 14 residues. V was clipped by 3 bases and J by 0 bases, with 10 bases between them. Germline lookup yields CDR1 DFQATT and CDR2 SNEGSKA (reference sequence). The CDR3 spells CSASPSPSTDTQYF. The CDR3 nucleotides read TGCAGTGCTAGTCCTAGCCCTAGCACAGATACGCAGTATTTT.

This rearrangement joins TRBV30 to TRBJ1-4; TRBD1 aligns across 11 bases. Germline V gene data show CDR1 as GTSNPN and CDR2 as SVGIG (reference sequence). This CDR3 has 15 residues. Trimming took 2 bases from V and 8 from J; bases not matched to a gene: 7. The CDR3 DNA is TGTGCCTGGAGTACATGGGACAGGGGGGGGGAAAAACTGTTTTTT. It codes for CAWSTWDRGGEKLFF.

The genes are TRBV27 and TRBJ1-1; no reliable D call. This CDR3 has 14 residues. Germline CDR1 is MNHEY and CDR2 is SMNVEV (reference sequence). Trimming removed 6 bases at V and 0 bases at J, with 11 bases between. CDR3 loop: CASRKPAVNTEAFF. The CDR3 DNA follows: TGTGCCAGCAGAAAACCCGCAGTGAACACTGAAGCTTTCTTT.

In this sample, this clone turned up once. V is TRBV3-1 (or the pseudogene TRBV3-2) and J is TRBJ2-3; TRBD2 might be the D (5 bases). Germline lookup yields CDR1 LGHDT and CDR2 YNNKEL (reference sequence). The length of the CDR3 is 14 residues. The ends were cut back, 4 bases at V and 5 bases at J, with 13 bases in the middle. This chain's CDR3 is CASSRLNSIDTQYF. Here the CDR3 DNA reads TGTGCCAGCAGCCGACTAAACTCTATAGATACGCAGTATTTT.